These 2 T cell receptor beta chains share one sample of origin, sequenced in a study of blood T cell repertoires in COVID-19. Measured with immunoSEQ multiplex PCR; TCRdb has only the in-frame clones, and not every one. Of fewer than 350,000 clones listed, roughly nine tenths are singletons. Sequencing was done on a sample of peripheral blood. These receptors came from a woman younger than 45 with COVID-19, enrolled during active disease.

This clone was counted ten times or more. The rearrangement uses TRBV18 and TRBJ1-1; D unresolved. V shed 3 bases and J shed 8 bases, with 7 bases lying between them. The CDR3 loop spans 11 amino acids. Per germline, CDR1 KGHSH and CDR2 LQKENI. The CDR3 coding sequence is TGTGCCAGCTCACCGGGCGCCGAAGCTTTCTTT. Translating it yields CASSPGAEAFF.

This chain connects TRBV29-1 to TRBJ1-2; 7 bases are shared with TRBD1. CDR3 size: 12 residues. The germline gives CDR1 SQVTM, CDR2 ANQGSEA. The ends lost 6 bases at V and 3 bases at J; junction bases unmatched: 4. Here the CDR3 reads CSVVTGDYGYTF. The CDR3 DNA reads as TGCAGCGTAGTCACAGGGGACTATGGCTACACCTTC.